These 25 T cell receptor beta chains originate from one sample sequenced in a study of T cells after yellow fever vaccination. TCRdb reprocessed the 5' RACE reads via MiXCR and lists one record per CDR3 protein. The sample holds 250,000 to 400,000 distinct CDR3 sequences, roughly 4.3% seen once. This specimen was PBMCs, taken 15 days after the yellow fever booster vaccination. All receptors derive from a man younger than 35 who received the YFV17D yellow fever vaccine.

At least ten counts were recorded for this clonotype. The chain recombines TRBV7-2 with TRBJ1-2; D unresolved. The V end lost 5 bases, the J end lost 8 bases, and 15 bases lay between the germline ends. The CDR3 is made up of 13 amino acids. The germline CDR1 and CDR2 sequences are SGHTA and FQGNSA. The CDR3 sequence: CASSPDASWGYTF. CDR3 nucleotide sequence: TGTGCCAGCAGCCCTGACGCATCATGGGGCTACACCTTC.

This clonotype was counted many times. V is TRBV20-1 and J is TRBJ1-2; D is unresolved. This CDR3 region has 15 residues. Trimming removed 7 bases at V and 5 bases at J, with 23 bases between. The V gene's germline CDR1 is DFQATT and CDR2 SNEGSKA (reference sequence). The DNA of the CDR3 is TGCAGTGTTCGATTGTTGTCAGGCGAAAATTATGGCTACACCTTC. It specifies CSVRLLSGENYGYTF.

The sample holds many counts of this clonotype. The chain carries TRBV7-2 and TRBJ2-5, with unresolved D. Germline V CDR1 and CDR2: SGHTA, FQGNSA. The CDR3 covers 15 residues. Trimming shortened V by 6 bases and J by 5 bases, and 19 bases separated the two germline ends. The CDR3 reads CASRPQGSRGETQYF. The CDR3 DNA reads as TGTGCCAGCAGGCCACAAGGGTCCCGTGGGGAGACCCAGTACTTC.

CDR3 protein: CASRGGQGASYEQYF. In DNA, the CDR3 is TGTGCCAGCCGGGGGGGGCAGGGGGCCTCCTACGAGCAGTACTTC. The chain is built from TRBV6-1 and TRBJ2-7; D may match TRBD1 or TRBD2 (8 bases each). From germline, CDR1 is MNHNS and CDR2 SASEGT. The ends were cut back, 8 bases at V and 0 bases at J, with 17 bases in the middle. CDR3 size: 15 residues.

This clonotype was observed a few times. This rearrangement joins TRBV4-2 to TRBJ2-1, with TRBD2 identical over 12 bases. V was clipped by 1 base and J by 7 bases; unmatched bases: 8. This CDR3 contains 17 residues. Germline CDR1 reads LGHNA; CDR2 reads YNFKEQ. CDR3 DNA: TGTGCCAGCAGCCAAGGGCGGACTAGCGGGGTGTATAATGAGCAGTTCTTC. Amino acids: CASSQGRTSGVYNEQFF.

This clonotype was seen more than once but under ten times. In DNA form, the CDR3 reads TGTGCCAGCAGTACCGGACTCTCCTACAATGAGCAGTTCTTC. Translated: CASSTGLSYNEQFF. This chain joins TRBV12-3 or TRBV12-4 and TRBJ2-1, with D maybe TRBD2 (5 bases). CDR3 length: 14 amino acids. Trimming cost V 5 bases and J 0 bases, with 8 bases left between them.

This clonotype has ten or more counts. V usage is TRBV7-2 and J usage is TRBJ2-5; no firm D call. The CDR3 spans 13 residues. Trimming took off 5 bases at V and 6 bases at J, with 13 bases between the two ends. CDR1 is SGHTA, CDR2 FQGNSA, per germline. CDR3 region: CASSPPFRKTQYF. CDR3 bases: TGTGCCAGCAGCCCCCCCTTCAGGAAGACCCAGTACTTC.

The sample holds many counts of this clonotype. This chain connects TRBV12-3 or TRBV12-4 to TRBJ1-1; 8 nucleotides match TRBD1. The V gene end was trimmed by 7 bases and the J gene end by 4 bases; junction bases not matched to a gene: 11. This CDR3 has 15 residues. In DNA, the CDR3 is TGTGCCAGCAAAGTCCAGGGGGCTATAGTCACTGAAGCTTTCTTT. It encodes CASKVQGAIVTEAFF.

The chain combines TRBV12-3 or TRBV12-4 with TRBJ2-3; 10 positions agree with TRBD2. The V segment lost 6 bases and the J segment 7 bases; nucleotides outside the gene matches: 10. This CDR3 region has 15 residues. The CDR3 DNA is TGTGCCAGCAGACCGGGACTAGCGCCGTGGAATACGCAGTATTTT. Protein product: CASRPGLAPWNTQYF.

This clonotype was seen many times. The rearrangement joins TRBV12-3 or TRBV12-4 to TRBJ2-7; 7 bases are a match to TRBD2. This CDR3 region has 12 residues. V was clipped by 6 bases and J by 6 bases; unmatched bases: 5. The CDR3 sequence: CASSQGRAEQYV. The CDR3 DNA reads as TGTGCCAGCAGCCAAGGGAGGGCCGAGCAGTACGTC.

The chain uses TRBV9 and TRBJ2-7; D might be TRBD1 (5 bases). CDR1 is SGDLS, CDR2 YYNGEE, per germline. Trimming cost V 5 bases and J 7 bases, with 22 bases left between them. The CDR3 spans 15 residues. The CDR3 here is CASSAEGAVSLEQYF. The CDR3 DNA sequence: TGTGCCAGCAGTGCCGAAGGGGCGGTTTCGCTGGAGCAGTACTTC.

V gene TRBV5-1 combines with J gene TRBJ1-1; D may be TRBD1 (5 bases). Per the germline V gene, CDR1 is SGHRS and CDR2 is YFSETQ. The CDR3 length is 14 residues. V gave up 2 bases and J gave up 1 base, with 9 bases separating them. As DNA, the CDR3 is TGCGCCAGCAGCTTTGTAGGACAGAACACTGAAGCTTTCTTT. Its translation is CASSFVGQNTEAFF.

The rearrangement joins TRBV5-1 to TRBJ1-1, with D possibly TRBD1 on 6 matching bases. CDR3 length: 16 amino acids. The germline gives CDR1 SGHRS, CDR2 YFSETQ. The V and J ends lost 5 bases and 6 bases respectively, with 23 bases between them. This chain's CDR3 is CASSTRGSFLMSEAFF. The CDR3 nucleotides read TGCGCCAGCAGTACAAGGGGGTCGTTTCTGATGTCTGAAGCTTTCTTT.

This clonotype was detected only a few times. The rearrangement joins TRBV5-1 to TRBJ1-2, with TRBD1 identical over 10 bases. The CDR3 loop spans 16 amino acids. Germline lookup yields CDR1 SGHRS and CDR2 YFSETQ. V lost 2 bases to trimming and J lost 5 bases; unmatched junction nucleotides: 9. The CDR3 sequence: CASSFTGTGAGYGYTF. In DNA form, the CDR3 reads TGCGCCAGCAGCTTTACCGGGACAGGGGCAGGGTATGGCTACACCTTC.

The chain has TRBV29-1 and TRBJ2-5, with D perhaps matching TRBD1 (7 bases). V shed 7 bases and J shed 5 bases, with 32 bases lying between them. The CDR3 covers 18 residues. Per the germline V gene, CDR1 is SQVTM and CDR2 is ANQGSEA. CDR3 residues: CSAEGARLSLVGGETQYF. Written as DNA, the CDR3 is TGCAGCGCAGAGGGGGCCAGGCTCTCCCTCGTTGGGGGGGAGACCCAGTACTTC.

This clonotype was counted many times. CDR3 residues: CASSPGGWKETQYF. The CDR3 DNA sequence: TGTGCCAGCAGCCCAGGGGGCTGGAAAGAGACCCAGTACTTC. V gene TRBV7-2 combines with J gene TRBJ2-5, with 8 bases matching TRBD1. This CDR3 contains 14 residues. Germline V gives CDR1 SGHTA, CDR2 FQGNSA. The junction had 5 bases not matched to a gene; V was cut back by 5 bases and J by 3 bases.

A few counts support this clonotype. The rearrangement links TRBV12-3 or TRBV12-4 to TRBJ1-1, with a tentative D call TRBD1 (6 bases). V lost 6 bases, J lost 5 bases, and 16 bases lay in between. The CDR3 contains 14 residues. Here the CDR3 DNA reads TGTGCCAGCAGCCTACAGGGAAGTAGTACTGAAGCTTTCTTT. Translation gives CASSLQGSSTEAFF.

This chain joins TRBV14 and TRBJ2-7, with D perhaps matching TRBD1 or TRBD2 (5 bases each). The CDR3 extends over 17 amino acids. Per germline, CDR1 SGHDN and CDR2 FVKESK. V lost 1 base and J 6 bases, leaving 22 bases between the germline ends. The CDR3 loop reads CASSQGILRDAATEQYF. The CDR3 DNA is TGTGCCAGCAGCCAAGGAATTCTCCGGGACGCCGCAACCGAGCAGTACTTC.

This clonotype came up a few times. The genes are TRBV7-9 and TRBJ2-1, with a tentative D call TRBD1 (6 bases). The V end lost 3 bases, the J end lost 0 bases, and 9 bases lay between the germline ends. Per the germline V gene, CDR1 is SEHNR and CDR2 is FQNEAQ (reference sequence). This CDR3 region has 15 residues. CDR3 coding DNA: TGTGCCAGCAGCTTTACAGGGCGCTCCTACAATGAGCAGTTCTTC. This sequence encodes CASSFTGRSYNEQFF.

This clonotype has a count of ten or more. CDR3 loop: CSARYAVGDQPQHF. CDR3 in DNA: TGCAGTGCTAGATACGCTGTTGGGGATCAGCCCCAGCATTTT. The chain has TRBV20-1 and TRBJ1-5; D call uncertain. This CDR3 contains 14 residues. From germline, CDR1 is DFQATT and CDR2 SNEGSKA (reference sequence). V was clipped by 2 bases and J by 5 bases, with 13 bases between them.

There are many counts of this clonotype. The CDR3 loop is CASRPRHVFSNQPQHF. The CDR3 DNA follows: TGCGCCAGCAGACCACGACACGTTTTTAGCAATCAGCCCCAGCATTTT. This chain uses TRBV10-1 with TRBJ1-5; D unresolved. The CDR3 is 16 residues long. Germline CDR1 reads WNHNN; CDR2 reads SYGVQD (reference sequence). Trimming left V 6 bases short and J 0 bases short, with 15 bases between.

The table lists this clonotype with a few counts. CDR3 nucleotide sequence: TGTGCCACCAGCACGGCTAGCGGATACGAGCAGTACGTC. It yields the protein CATSTASGYEQYV. The rearrangement uses TRBV15 and TRBJ2-7, with TRBD2 identical over 7 bases. Trimming at V came to 4 bases and at J to 4 bases, leaving 4 bases not matched to a gene. The CDR3 is 13 amino acids. CDR1 is LNHNV, CDR2 YYDKDF, per germline (reference sequence).

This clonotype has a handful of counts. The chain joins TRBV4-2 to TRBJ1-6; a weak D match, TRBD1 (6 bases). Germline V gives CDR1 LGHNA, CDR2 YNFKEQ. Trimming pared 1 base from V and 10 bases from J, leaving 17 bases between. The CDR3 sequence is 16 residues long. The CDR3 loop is CASSQVGQGLYSPLHF. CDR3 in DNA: TGTGCCAGCAGCCAAGTCGGCCAGGGGTTGTACTCACCCCTCCACTTT.

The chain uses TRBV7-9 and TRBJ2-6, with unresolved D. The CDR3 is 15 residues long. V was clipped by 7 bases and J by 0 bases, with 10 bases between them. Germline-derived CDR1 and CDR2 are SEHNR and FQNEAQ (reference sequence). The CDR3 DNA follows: TGTGCCAGCACCCCGGTCCCCTCTGGGGCCAACGTCCTGACTTTC. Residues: CASTPVPSGANVLTF.

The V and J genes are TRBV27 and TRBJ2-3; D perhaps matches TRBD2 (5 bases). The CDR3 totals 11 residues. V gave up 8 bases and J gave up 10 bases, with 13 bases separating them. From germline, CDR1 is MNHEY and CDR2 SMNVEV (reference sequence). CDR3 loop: CASCSGIAQYF. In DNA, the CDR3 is TGTGCCAGCTGTTCGGGGATTGCGCAGTATTTT.